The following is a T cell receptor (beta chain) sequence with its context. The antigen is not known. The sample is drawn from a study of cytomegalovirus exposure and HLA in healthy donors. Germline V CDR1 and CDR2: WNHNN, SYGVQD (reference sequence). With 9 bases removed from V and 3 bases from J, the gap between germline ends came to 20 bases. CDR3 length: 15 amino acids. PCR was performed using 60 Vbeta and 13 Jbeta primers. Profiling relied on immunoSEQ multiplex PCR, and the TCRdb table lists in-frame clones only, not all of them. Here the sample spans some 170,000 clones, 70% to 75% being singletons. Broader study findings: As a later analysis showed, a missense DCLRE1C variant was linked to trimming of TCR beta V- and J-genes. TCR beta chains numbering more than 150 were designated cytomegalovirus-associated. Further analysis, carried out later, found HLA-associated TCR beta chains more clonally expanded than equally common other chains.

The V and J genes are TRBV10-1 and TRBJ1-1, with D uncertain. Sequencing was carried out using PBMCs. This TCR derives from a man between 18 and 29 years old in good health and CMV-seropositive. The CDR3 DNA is TGCGCCAGGTGGAATAGGGTAGCGGGTGACACTGAAGCTTTCTTT. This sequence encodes CARWNRVAGDTEAFF.